The next 10 T cell receptor beta chains were all read from a single sample in a study of patients and donors after allogeneic stem cell transplantation. MiXCR was run by TCRdb on the RT-PCR reads, yielding one entry per CDR3 protein. Among about 70,000 distinct CDR3 sequences listed, 26% were seen once. Sequencing was performed on blood, either unsorted or a sorted T cell fraction (not recorded which). The receptor set was obtained from a human donor who was either an allogeneic HSCT recipient or a stem cell or donor lymphocyte infusion donor (not recorded which). It is not recorded whose cells these are; they may come from a transplant donor.

The chain employs TRBV7-2 and TRBJ2-3; 12 bases map to TRBD2. The CDR3 runs to 17 residues. Germline CDR1 reads SGHTA; CDR2 reads FQGNSA. J lost 4 bases, V lost 1 base, and 6 bases had no gene match. In nucleotides, the CDR3 is TGTGCCAGCAGCTTAGAAGGCCTAGCGGGGGGGCCAGATACGCAGTATTTT. Residues: CASSLEGLAGGPDTQYF.

The chain combines TRBV4-1 with TRBJ1-2, with a possible D match to TRBD1 (5 bases). This CDR3 spans 16 amino acids. The V end was cut by 4 bases, the J end by 8 bases, with 23 bases between. The V gene's germline CDR1 is MGHRA and CDR2 YSYEKL. CDR3 region: CASSLGLGEDLTGYTF. The CDR3 DNA follows: TGCGCCAGCAGCCTAGGCTTAGGGGAGGATCTTACGGGCTACACCTTC.

Only a few counts were recorded for this clonotype. This chain joins TRBV20-1 and TRBJ1-1; D not certain. The germline V gene has CDR1 DFQATT and CDR2 SNEGSKA (reference sequence). The CDR3 extends over 14 amino acids. V lost 0 bases and J lost 9, with 17 bases in between. The CDR3 DNA is TGCAGTGCTAGAGATTGGGGTTGGGGAAGTAAAGCTTTCTTT. The encoded protein is CSARDWGWGSKAFF.

This clonotype occurred a few times. This chain joins TRBV7-9 and TRBJ1-2; D is unresolved. This CDR3 comprises 11 residues. CDR1 is SEHNR and CDR2 is FQNEAQ in the germline V gene (reference sequence). The ends were cut back, 1 base at V and 3 bases at J, with 0 bases in the middle. CDR3 DNA: TGTGCCAGCAGCTTAGACTATGGCTACACCTTC. Residues: CASSLDYGYTF.

This clonotype has only a few counts. The chain employs TRBV5-1 and TRBJ2-7; no clear D. Germline V gene lookup returns CDR1 SGHRS and CDR2 YFSETQ. V was trimmed by 4 bases and J by 5 bases, leaving 22 bases between them. The CDR3 contains 16 residues. In DNA, the CDR3 is TGCGCCAGCAGCCCGAGTTGGGCTTCCGAGGTGGACGAGCAGTACTTC. The encoded protein is CASSPSWASEVDEQYF.

In this sample, this clonotype turned up once. J is TRBJ1-2 and V is TRBV4-2; D is undetermined. CDR3 length equals 16 residues. Germline V gene sequence: CDR1 LGHNA, CDR2 YNFKEQ. V was shortened by 0 bases and J by 8 bases, with 19 bases between the two germline ends. CDR3 sequence (DNA): TGTGCCAGCAGCCAAGATCGGGCCTGGGCCGTTGGAGGCTACACCTTC. This gives the protein CASSQDRAWAVGGYTF.

The genes are TRBV6-2 or TRBV6-3 and TRBJ2-2; D is unclear. CDR3 length: 15 amino acids. Trimming took 2 bases from V and 0 from J, leaving 7 bases between them. Germline CDR1 reads MNHEY; CDR2 reads SVGEGT. DNA for the CDR3: TGTGCCAGCAGTTACGTTCCAGCGAACACCGGGGAGCTGTTTTTT. Its protein product is CASSYVPANTGELFF.

V and J are TRBV20-1 and TRBJ2-7; no definite D call. Per the germline V gene, CDR1 is DFQATT and CDR2 is SNEGSKA (reference sequence). With 0 bases removed from V and 0 bases from J, the gap between germline ends came to 9 bases. The CDR3 runs to 14 residues. Here the CDR3 DNA reads TGCAGTGCTAGAGACCCGAGCAGCTCCTACGAGCAGTACTTC. It encodes CSARDPSSSYEQYF.

This chain links TRBV5-1 with TRBJ2-3; no clear D. Germline assignment: CDR1 SGHRS and CDR2 YFSETQ. Trimming pared 0 bases from V and 1 base from J, leaving 9 bases between. The CDR3 totals 15 residues. The CDR3: CASSLELGGTDTQYF. CDR3 DNA: TGCGCCAGCAGCTTGGAGCTAGGAGGCACAGATACGCAGTATTTT.

The table lists this clonotype with many counts. DNA of the CDR3: TGTGCCAGCAGAAAAGGGGGGTACGATCAGCCCCAGCATTTT. It is translated as CASRKGGYDQPQHF. The rearrangement joins TRBV6-2 or TRBV6-3 to TRBJ1-5, with D possibly matching TRBD1 (6 bases). There are 14 residues in the CDR3. The V and J ends lost 6 bases and 5 bases respectively, with 14 bases between them. CDR1 and CDR2 from the germline V gene are MNHEY and SVGEGT.